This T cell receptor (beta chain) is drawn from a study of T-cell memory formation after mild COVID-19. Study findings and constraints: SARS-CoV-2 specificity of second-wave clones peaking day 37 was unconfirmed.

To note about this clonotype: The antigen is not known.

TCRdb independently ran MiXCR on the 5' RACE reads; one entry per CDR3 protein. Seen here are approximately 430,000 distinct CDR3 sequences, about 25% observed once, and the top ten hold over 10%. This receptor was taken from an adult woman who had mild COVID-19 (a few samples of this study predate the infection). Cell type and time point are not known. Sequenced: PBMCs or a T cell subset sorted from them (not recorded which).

CDR3 nucleotide sequence: TGCGCCAGCAGCTTGTCCGTCGGGGGGGCTGAGACCCAGTACTTC. It encodes CASSLSVGGAETQYF. The V and J genes are TRBV5-1 and TRBJ2-5, with TRBD2 matching 8 bases. V trimming: 1 base; J trimming: 5 bases; junction bases outside the gene matches: 7. Germline CDR1 reads SGHRS; CDR2 reads YFSETQ. The CDR3 covers 15 residues.